A selection of T cell receptor beta chains follows, all from one sample in a study of shared clonotypes between healthy human individuals. Profiling relied on immunoSEQ multiplex PCR, and the TCRdb table lists in-frame clones only, not all of them. The sample contains under 650,000 clones, about 96% of which appear only once. The source material was naive CD4+ T cells sorted from blood. These receptors were obtained from a woman between 25 and 40 years old in good health. Each CDR3 is given without its conserved first and last residue.

CDR3 protein	V gene
ASSKPGRNTGELF	TRBV28
ASSQVLAGVPGELF	TRBV4-1
ASSYIGTGGEQY	TRBV5-6
ASSDGGQNNEQF	TRBV10-1
AWAVGLAGEIDTQY	TRBV30
ASSSSWGAGNTIY	TRBV28
ASSYTTGGGIGYT	TRBV6-5
ASTPGTSLASGYEQY	TRBV27
ASSRDRMNTEAF	TRBV4-2
ASSPGHGTDTQY	TRBV2
ASSAGGSTDTQY	TRBV6-1
ARGCPFNQPQH	TRBV10-1
ACKEPEETQY	TRBV30
ASSDSRTGGHNSYEQY	TRBV2
ASSHPGGGRAGANVLT	TRBV4-1
ASSVTSGPSYEQY	TRBV7-3
ASSQVGQKGGYT	TRBV4-1
ASSSQPLQGPPYEQY	TRBV21-1
ASSEARTGSSYEQY	TRBV2
ASDGTSGTDEQF	TRBV6-1
ASSIGQVSYEQY	TRBV5-8
ASRGQGFYGYT	TRBV4-1
ASSSGRTSGNNEQF	TRBV5-6
ASSFDISGANVLT	TRBV11-2
ASSEALSSHNQPQH	TRBV6-1
ASSFETGGTEAF	TRBV11-2
ASSQDRGPNEQY	TRBV28
ASSEDTQY	TRBV2
ASSSSDTIYGYT	TRBV5-5
ASSGTSGYYNEQF	TRBV5-1
ASSPAGVGRNEQF	TRBV18
ASSLIRAADTQY	TRBV7-9
ASSSRVPTDTQY	TRBV11-1
ASSQTGDQPQH	TRBV19
ASSSQQGTTEAF	TRBV7-9
ASSFLSSLPYEQY	TRBV6-5
ASSQDHARILAGGTEAF	TRBV4-2
ASSLGRLSPTGGNQPQH	TRBV13
ASSLELGRRNTEAF	TRBV5-1
ASSYSGLGSFEQF	TRBV6-5
ASSQGQVRDTQY	TRBV14
ASSPGRNSNQPQH	TRBV7-2
SVDPAGSEKLF	TRBV29-1
ASSRDTTTNEKLF	TRBV28
ASSLEGQGYYGYT	TRBV7-8
ASSLRKGNSPLH	TRBV7-9
ASSKDRDSNQPQH	TRBV2
ASSGGQGRMTGELF	TRBV11-3
ASSKRTSGPGEQY	TRBV19
ASSADIVEKLF	TRBV2
SVERAYGTQY	TRBV29-1
ASSRAGQGGTGELF	TRBV4-1
ASSHIAVSSYNEQF	TRBV4-1
ASSHRLEQY	TRBV14
ASSLGQLPLS	TRBV5-1
ASSIEAPPGAF	TRBV19